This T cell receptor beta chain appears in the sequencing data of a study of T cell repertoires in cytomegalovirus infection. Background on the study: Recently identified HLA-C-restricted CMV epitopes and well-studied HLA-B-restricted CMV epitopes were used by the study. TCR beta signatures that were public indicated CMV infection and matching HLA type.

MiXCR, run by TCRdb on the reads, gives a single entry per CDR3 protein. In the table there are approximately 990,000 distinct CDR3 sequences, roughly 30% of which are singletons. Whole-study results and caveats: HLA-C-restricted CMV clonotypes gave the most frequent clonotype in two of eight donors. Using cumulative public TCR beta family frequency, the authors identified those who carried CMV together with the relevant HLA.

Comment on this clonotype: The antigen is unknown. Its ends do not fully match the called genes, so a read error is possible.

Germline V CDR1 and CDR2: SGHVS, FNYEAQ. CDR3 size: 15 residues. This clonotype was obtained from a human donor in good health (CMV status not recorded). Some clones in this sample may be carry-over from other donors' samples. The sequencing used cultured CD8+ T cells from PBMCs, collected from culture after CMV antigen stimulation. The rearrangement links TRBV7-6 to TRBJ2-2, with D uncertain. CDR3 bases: TGTGCTAGCACCCGTTTCGTGGGTAACACCGGGGAGCTGTTTTTT. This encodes CASTRFVGNTGELFF.